The next 5 T cell receptor beta chains were all read from a single sample in a study of T cell responses to AZD1222 COVID-19 vaccine. Sequenced by immunoSEQ multiplex PCR; TCRdb stores in-frame clones only, minus some. The sample carries some 150,000 clones, around nine tenths recorded once. The source was peripheral blood, collected on day 0 of AZD1222 vaccination. These receptors were taken from an adult in good health.

The gene calls are TRBV5-4 and TRBJ2-3, with TRBD2 as a possible D gene (5 bases). Germline CDR1 and CDR2: SGHNT and YYREEE (reference sequence). The length of the CDR3 is 14 residues. V was clipped by 4 bases and J by 0 bases, with 9 bases between them. CDR3 bases: TGTGCCAGCAGCAAAAGGACTAGCACAGATACGCAGTATTTT. Translation: CASSKRTSTDTQYF.

The chain is built from TRBV5-6 and TRBJ1-6, with D uncertain. Germline CDR1 and CDR2: SGHDT and YYEEEE. The CDR3 consists of 12 residues. V lost 0 bases and J lost 7, with 2 bases in between. The CDR3 coding sequence is TGTGCCAGCAGCTTGGAGAATTCACCCCTCCACTTT. This codes for CASSLENSPLHF.

The chain couples TRBV11-3 to TRBJ2-2; the D gene is possibly TRBD2 (7 bases). Germline CDR1 and CDR2: SGHNT and YENEEA. Deletions cut 6 bases from V and 0 bases from J, with 14 bases between. The length of the CDR3 is 16 residues. CDR3: CASSPRGGANTGELFF. CDR3 DNA sequence: TGTGCCAGCAGTCCGAGGGGGGGAGCGAACACCGGGGAGCTGTTTTTT. The entire variable domain, with the rest obtained from reference TRBV11-3 and TRBJ2-2, is as follows: EAGVVQSPRYKIIEKKQPVAFWCNPISGHNTLYWYLQNLGQGPELLIRYENEEAVDDSQLPKDRFSAERLKGVDSTLKIQPAELGDSAVYLCASSPRGGANTGELFFGEGSRLTVL.

J is TRBJ2-2 and V is TRBV10-3; D remains ambiguous. The V end lost 6 bases, the J end lost 0 bases, and 8 bases lay between the germline ends. The CDR3 is made up of 14 amino acids. Germline assignment: CDR1 ENHRY and CDR2 SYGVKD. The CDR3 reads CAIRASANTGELFF. The CDR3 nucleotides are TGTGCCATCAGAGCCTCAGCGAACACCGGGGAGCTGTTTTTT.

The chain joins TRBV19 to TRBJ1-5; possible D gene TRBD1, 5 bases. Germline CDR1 and CDR2: LNHDA and SQIVND (reference sequence). Deletions cut 10 bases from V and 10 bases from J, with 17 bases between. This CDR3 has 12 residues. This CDR3 reads CATSGFEGPQHF. The CDR3 DNA sequence: TGTGCCACCTCAGGGTTCGAGGGTCCCCAGCATTTT.